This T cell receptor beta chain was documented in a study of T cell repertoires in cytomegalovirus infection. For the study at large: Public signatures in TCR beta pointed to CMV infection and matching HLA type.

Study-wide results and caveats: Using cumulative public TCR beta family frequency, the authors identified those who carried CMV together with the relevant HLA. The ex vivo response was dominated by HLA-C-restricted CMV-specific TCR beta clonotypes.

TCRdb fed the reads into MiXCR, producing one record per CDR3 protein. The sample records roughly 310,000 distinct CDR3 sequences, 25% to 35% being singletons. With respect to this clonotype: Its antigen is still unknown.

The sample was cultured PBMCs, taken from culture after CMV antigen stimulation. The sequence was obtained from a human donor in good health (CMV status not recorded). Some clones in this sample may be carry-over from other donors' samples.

CDR3 coding DNA: TGTGCCAGCACTGGCGGGGTCCTGCAAGAGACCCAGTACTTC. Its protein is CASTGGVLQETQYF. The chain has TRBV6-1 and TRBJ2-5, with D tentatively TRBD2 (6 bases). The CDR3 spans 14 residues. V was clipped by 7 bases and J by 2 bases, with 14 bases between them. Germline V gene lookup returns CDR1 MNHNS and CDR2 SASEGT.